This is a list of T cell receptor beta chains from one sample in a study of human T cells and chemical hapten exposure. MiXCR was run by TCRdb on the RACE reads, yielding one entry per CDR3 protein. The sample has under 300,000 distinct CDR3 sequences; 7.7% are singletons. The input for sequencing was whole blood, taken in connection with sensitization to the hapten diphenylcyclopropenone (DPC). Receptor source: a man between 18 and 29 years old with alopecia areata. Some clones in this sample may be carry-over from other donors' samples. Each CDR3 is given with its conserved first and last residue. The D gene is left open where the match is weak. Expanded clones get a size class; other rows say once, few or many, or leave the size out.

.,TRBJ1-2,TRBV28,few,CASGRRGYGYTF,TGTGCCAGCGGACGGCGAGGCTATGGCTACACCTTC
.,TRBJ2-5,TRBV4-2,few,CASSHDYSRETQYF,TGTGCCAGCAGCCACGACTACTCTAGAGAGACCCAGTACTTC
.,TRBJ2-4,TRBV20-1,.,CSARDRALAKNIQYF,TGCAGTGCTAGAGACAGGGCGCTAGCCAAAAACATTCAGTACTTC
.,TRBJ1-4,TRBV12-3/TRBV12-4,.,CASSRRTGYNEKLFF,TGTGCCAGCAGTCGACGTACAGGGTACAATGAAAAACTGTTTTTT
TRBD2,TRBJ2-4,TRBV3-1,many,CASSRGLAGGQTLAKNIQYF,TGTGCCAGCAGCCGGGGACTAGCGGGGGGGCAGACACTAGCCAAAAACATTCAGTACTTC
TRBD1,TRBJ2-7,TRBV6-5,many,CASSYTTGFEQYF,TGTGCCAGCAGTTACACGACAGGGTTCGAGCAGTACTTC
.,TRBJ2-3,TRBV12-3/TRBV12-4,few,CASTRRQGRTDTQYF,TGTGCCAGCACCCGTCGGCAGGGGAGGACAGATACGCAGTATTTT
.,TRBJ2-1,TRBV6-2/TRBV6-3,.,CASSYSIGAWEQFF,TGTGCCAGCAGTTACTCGATCGGGGCTTGGGAGCAGTTCTTC
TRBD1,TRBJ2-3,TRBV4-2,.,CASSQDRGQGSDTQYF,TGTGCCAGCAGCCAAGATCGGGGACAGGGTTCAGATACGCAGTATTTT
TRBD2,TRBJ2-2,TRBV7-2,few,CASSLVAGLMNTGELFF,TGTGCCAGCAGCTTAGTAGCGGGGTTAATGAACACCGGGGAGCTGTTTTTT
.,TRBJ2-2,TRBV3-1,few,CASSVTGIGTGELFF,TGTGCCAGCAGCGTCACAGGGATAGGCACCGGGGAGCTGTTTTTT
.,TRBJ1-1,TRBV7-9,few,CASSSQGNAEAFF,TGTGCCAGCAGCTCCCAGGGTAATGCTGAAGCTTTCTTT
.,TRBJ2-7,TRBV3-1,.,CASSQDPQGKEQYF,TGTGCCAGCAGCCAAGATCCGCAGGGAAAGGAGCAGTACTTC
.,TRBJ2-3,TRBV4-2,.,CASSPQRGPDTQYF,TGTGCCAGCAGCCCGCAAAGGGGACCAGATACGCAGTATTTT
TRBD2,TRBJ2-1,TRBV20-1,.,CSAPGLAKHEQFF,TGCAGTGCCCCGGGACTAGCAAAGCATGAGCAGTTCTTC
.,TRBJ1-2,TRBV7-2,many,CASSQGFSGDGYTF,TGTGCCAGCAGCCAGGGGTTTTCAGGGGATGGCTACACCTTC
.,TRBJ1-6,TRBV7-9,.,CASSFRELNSPLHF,TGTGCCAGCAGCTTCAGGGAACTTAATTCACCCCTCCACTTT
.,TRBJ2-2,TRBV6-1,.,CASSERQANTGELFF,TGTGCCAGCAGTGAAAGGCAGGCGAACACCGGGGAGCTGTTTTTT
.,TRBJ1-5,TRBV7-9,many,CASSPGQFSNQPQHF,TGTGCCAGCAGCCCCGGACAGTTTAGCAATCAGCCCCAGCATTTT
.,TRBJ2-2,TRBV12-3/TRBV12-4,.,CASSLGQGVNTGELFF,TGTGCCAGCAGTTTAGGCCAGGGAGTGAACACCGGGGAGCTGTTTTTT
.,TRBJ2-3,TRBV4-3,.,CASSQSADADPQYF,TGCGCCAGCAGCCAGTCGGCAGACGCTGACCCGCAGTATTTT
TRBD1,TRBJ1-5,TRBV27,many,CASRSGTGYSNQPQHF,TGTGCCAGCAGATCCGGGACAGGGTATAGCAATCAGCCCCAGCATTTT
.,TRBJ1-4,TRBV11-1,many,CASSLGIGPGRNEKLFF,TGTGCCAGCAGCTTAGGAATCGGACCTGGAAGAAATGAAAAACTGTTTTTT
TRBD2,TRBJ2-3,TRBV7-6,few,CASSLSRTSGGASTDTQYF,TGTGCCAGCAGCTTATCCCGGACTAGCGGGGGGGCTAGCACAGATACGCAGTATTTT
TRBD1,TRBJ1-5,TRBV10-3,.,CAISGTGSNQPQHF,TGTGCCATCAGTGGGACAGGTAGCAATCAGCCCCAGCATTTT
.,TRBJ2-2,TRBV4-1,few,CASSQGSIRLSGELFF,TGCGCCAGCAGCCAAGGGTCTATCCGCTTATCCGGGGAGCTGTTTTTT